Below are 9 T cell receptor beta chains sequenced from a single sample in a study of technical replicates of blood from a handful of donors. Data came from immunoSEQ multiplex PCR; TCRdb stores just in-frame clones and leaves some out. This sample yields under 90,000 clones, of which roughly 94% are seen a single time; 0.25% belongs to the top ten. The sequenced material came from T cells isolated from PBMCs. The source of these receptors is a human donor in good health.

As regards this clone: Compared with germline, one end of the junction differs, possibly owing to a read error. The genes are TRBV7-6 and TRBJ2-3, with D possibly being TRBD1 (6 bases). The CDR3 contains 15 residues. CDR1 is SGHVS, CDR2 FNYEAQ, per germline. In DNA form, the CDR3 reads TGTGCCAGCAGCCCCCGGACAGCGCGCACGGATACGCAGTATTTT. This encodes CASSPRTARTDTQYF.

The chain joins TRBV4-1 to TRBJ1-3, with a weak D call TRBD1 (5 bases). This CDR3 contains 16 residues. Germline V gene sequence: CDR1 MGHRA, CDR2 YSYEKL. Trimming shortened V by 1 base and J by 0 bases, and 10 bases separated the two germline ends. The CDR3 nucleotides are TGCGCCAGCAGCCAAGTCCCACAGGACTCTGGAAACACCATATATTTT. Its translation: CASSQVPQDSGNTIYF.

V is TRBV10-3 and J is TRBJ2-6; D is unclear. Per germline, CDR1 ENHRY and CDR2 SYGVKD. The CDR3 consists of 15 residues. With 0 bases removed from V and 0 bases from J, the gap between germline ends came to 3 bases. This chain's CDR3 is CAISESSSGANVLTF. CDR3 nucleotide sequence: TGTGCCATCAGTGAGTCTAGCTCTGGGGCCAACGTCCTGACTTTC.

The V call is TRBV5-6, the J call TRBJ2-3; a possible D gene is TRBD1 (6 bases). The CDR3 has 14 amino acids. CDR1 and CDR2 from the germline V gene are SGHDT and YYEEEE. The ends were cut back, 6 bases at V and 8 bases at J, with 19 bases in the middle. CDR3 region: CASKEGGPTGTQYF. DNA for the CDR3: TGTGCCAGCAAGGAAGGGGGTCCGACGGGTACGCAGTATTTT.

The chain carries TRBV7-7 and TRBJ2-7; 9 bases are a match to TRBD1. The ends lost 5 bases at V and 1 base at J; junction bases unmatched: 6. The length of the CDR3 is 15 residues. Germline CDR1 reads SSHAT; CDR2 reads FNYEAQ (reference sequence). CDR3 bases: TGTGCCAGCAGCCCGGGACAGGGACGGTCCTACGAGCAGTACTTC. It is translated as CASSPGQGRSYEQYF.

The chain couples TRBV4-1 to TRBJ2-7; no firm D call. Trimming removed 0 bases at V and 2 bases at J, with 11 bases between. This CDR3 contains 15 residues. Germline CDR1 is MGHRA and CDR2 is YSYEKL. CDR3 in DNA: TGCGCCAGCAGCCAAGAGCCCAGGCCAACCTACGAGCAGTACTTC. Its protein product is CASSQEPRPTYEQYF.

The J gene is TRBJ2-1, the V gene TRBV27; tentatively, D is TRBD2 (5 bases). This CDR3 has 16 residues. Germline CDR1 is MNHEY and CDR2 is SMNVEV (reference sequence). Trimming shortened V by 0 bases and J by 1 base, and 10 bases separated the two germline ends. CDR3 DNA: TGTGCCAGCAGTTTATCGGGAGATGTTTCCTACAATGAGCAGTTCTTC. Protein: CASSLSGDVSYNEQFF.

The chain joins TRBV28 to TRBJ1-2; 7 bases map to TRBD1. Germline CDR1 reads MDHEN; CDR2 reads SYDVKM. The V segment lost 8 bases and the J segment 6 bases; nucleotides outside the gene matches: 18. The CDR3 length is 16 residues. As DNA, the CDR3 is TGTGCCAGCGGGATAGGACAGGCTAAGCTTGGTAATGGCTACACCTTC. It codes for CASGIGQAKLGNGYTF.

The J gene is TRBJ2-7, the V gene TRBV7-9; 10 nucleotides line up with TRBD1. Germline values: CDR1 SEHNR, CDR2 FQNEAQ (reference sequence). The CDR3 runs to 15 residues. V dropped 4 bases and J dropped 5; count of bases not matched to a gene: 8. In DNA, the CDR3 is TGTGCCAGCAGCTCCCGGGACAGGGGTGCCCACGAGCAGTACTTC. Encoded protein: CASSSRDRGAHEQYF.